The entry that follows covers one T cell receptor (beta chain) sequence. Enrolment of Seattle patients took place during active infection, and they were followed longitudinally. The sample originates from a study of blood T cell repertoires in COVID-19. This table comes from immunoSEQ multiplex PCR, and its TCRdb copy is limited to in-frame clones, with some not included. Of about 210,000 clones in the sample, approximately 85% were seen once. The CDR3 is made up of 18 amino acids. CDR1 is LGHNT and CDR2 is FRNRAP in the germline V gene. V shed 1 base, J shed 2 bases, and the junction held 11 bases outside the gene matches.

The chain has TRBV12-5 and TRBJ1-2; 9 bases fit TRBD1. The sequencing sample was made of peripheral blood. The sequence came from a woman aged 70 to 79 with COVID-19, enrolled during active disease. The CDR3, as DNA: TGTGCTAGTGGTTTGGAGGGGACGAGGGGACAGGGAAACTATGGCTACACCTTC. Its protein product is CASGLEGTRGQGNYGYTF.